This T cell receptor beta chain was observed in a study of cytomegalovirus exposure and HLA in healthy donors. The study, taken as a whole, reports: Cytomegalovirus association was assigned to approximately 160 TCR beta chains. Subsequent analysis of the approximately 110 validation repertoires found a tendency for first-cohort TCR clusters to co-occur.

In the case of this clone: Its antigen is undetermined.

V was cut by 0 bases and J by 12 bases, with 12 bases left in between. The CDR3 length is 13 residues. CDR1 is MNHNS and CDR2 is SASEGT in the germline V gene. Profiled with immunoSEQ multiplex PCR; TCRdb holds only in-frame clones, not every one. The sample has about 200,000 clones, less than 90% seen once. This TCR was sampled from a woman younger than 30 in good health and CMV-seronegative. Specimen: PBMCs. The V and J genes are TRBV6-1 and TRBJ1-5, with D uncertain. CDR3 DNA: TGTGCCAGCAGTGAAGCCCCTTTTAAGAACCAGCATTTT. Its translation: CASSEAPFKNQHF.